The next 9 T cell receptor beta chains were all read from a single sample in a study of CD8 T cells in ankylosing spondylitis. Via MiXCR, TCRdb re-called the 5' RACE reads, giving one row per CDR3 protein. This sample has over 110,000 distinct CDR3 sequences, with roughly 8.4% found just once. What was sequenced was synovial fluid, either unsorted or a sorted T cell fraction (not recorded which). The receptors derive from a male donor with ankylosing spondylitis.

This clonotype turned up a few times. The rearrangement joins TRBV20-1 to TRBJ2-7, with D unresolved. The CDR3 sequence is 14 residues long. Germline lookup yields CDR1 DFQATT and CDR2 SNEGSKA (reference sequence). The V and J ends lost 0 bases and 2 bases respectively, with 11 bases between them. The chain's CDR3 is CSARDKLLTYEQYF. CDR3 sequence (DNA): TGCAGTGCTAGAGATAAACTATTAACCTACGAGCAGTACTTC.

In its sample, this clonotype was seen many times. The gene calls are TRBV20-1 and TRBJ2-3, with D uncertain. Germline V gives CDR1 DFQATT, CDR2 SNEGSKA (reference sequence). There are 11 residues in the CDR3. Trimming removed 5 bases at V and 6 bases at J, with 9 bases between. CDR3 in amino acids: CSAPYIDTQYF. The CDR3 nucleotides read TGCAGTGCTCCGTATATCGATACGCAGTATTTT.

This clonotype was detected a few times. This chain joins TRBV7-3 and TRBJ1-2; D is possibly TRBD1 (5 bases). V shed 3 bases and J shed 4 bases, with 21 bases lying between them. The CDR3 is 17 residues long. Germline assignment: CDR1 SGHTA and CDR2 FQGTGA. The CDR3 sequence is CASSFSPRQTEVYGYTF. For the CDR3, the DNA is TGTGCCAGCAGCTTCTCCCCCCGACAGACCGAAGTCTATGGCTACACCTTC. The complete variable domain, with remaining parts taken from reference TRBV7-3 and TRBJ1-2, reads GAGVSQTPSNKVTEKGKYVELRCDPISGHTALYWYRQSLGQGPEFLIYFQGTGAADDSGLPNDRFFAVRPEGSVSTLKIQRTERGDSAVYLCASSFSPRQTEVYGYTFGSGTRLTVV.

This clonotype was recorded at least ten times. The chain recombines TRBV5-1 with TRBJ2-2; D possibly corresponds to TRBD1 (6 bases). The V end lost 5 bases, the J end lost 4 bases, and 15 bases lay between the germline ends. Germline-derived CDR1 and CDR2 are SGHRS and YFSETQ. The CDR3 covers 15 residues. The CDR3 reads CASRSEGGSTGELFF. The DNA for the CDR3 is TGCGCCAGCAGGAGTGAAGGGGGAAGCACCGGGGAGCTGTTTTTT.

This clonotype has only a few counts. The chain is built from TRBV28 and TRBJ1-2, with TRBD1 as a possible D gene (6 bases). V lost 2 bases and J 7 bases, leaving 17 bases between the germline ends. The CDR3 is 15 amino acids. Germline values: CDR1 MDHEN, CDR2 SYDVKM. The CDR3 is CASSLGQLTLSGYTF. CDR3 DNA sequence: TGTGCCAGCAGTTTAGGACAGTTGACTTTGAGTGGCTACACCTTC.

This clonotype was counted at least ten times. This chain connects TRBV4-1 to TRBJ1-1; D not certain. Germline CDR1 is MGHRA and CDR2 is YSYEKL. The V and J ends lost 1 base and 1 base respectively, with 10 bases between them. This CDR3 is 15 amino acids long. The CDR3, as DNA: TGCGCCAGCAGCCAAGTGTATCGGGAGAACACTGAAGCTTTCTTT. It encodes CASSQVYRENTEAFF.

The chain recombines TRBV4-1 with TRBJ2-3; the D is unclear. The V end was cut by 4 bases, the J end by 4 bases, with 9 bases between. The germline CDR1 and CDR2 sequences are MGHRA and YSYEKL. The CDR3 covers 13 residues. The CDR3 region is CASSLEPPDTQYF. CDR3 bases: TGCGCCAGCAGCCTGGAGCCCCCAGATACGCAGTATTTT.

This clonotype was counted between two and nine times. This sequence joins TRBV5-1 and TRBJ2-7, with TRBD1 as a possible D gene (6 bases). Trimming took off 4 bases at V and 3 bases at J, with 11 bases between the two ends. CDR3 length equals 13 residues. Germline values: CDR1 SGHRS, CDR2 YFSETQ. This CDR3 reads CASSQQTGYEQYF. The CDR3 nucleotides read TGCGCCAGCAGCCAACAGACAGGCTACGAGCAGTACTTC.

This clonotype was detected only a few times. The chain has TRBV7-2 and TRBJ1-1; D remains unclear. V was shortened by 2 bases and J by 11 bases, with 12 bases between the two germline ends. Germline V gene sequence: CDR1 SGHTA, CDR2 FQGNSA. The CDR3 has 12 amino acids. The DNA for the CDR3 is TGTGCCAGCAGCTTACTCTTGAAGGCTGCTTTCTTT. This sequence encodes CASSLLLKAAFF.